The 21 T cell receptor beta chains below all came from one sample that was sequenced in a study of shared clonotypes between healthy human individuals. CD45RO-negative CD8 cells positively selected for CCR7 made up the naive population, which excluded terminally differentiated effector memory CD45RA+ cells. Clones were sequenced by immunoSEQ multiplex PCR, and TCRdb holds only the in-frame ones, with some missing. The table records roughly 2.1 million clones, roughly 91% of them present only once. Sequenced material: naive CD8+ T cells from PBMCs. Receptor source: a man between 18 and 29 years old in good health. Some clones in this sample may be carry-over from other donors' samples.

Comments on this clone: Within the sample, other DNA sequences also encode this same CDR3. The chain is built from TRBV6-5 and TRBJ2-5, with TRBD1 identical over 12 bases. The CDR3 sequence is 16 residues long. J was trimmed by 5 bases and V by 0 bases; bases with no gene match: 4. CDR1 is MNHEY, CDR2 SVGAGI, per germline. CDR3 residues: CASSYSGTGGMETQYF. The CDR3, as DNA: TGTGCCAGCAGTTACTCCGGGACAGGGGGCATGGAGACCCAGTACTTC.

J is TRBJ1-1 and V is TRBV5-5; D remains ambiguous. The CDR3 totals 13 residues. The germline V and J ends were trimmed by 3 bases and 1 base, with 7 bases remaining between them. Germline CDR1 and CDR2: SGHKS and YYEKEE (reference sequence). CDR3 residues: CASSWLGNTEAFF. CDR3 nucleotide sequence: TGTGCCAGCAGCTGGCTTGGGAACACTGAAGCTTTCTTT.

The chain carries TRBV5-4 and TRBJ2-2; D is uncertain. The CDR3 is 16 residues long. Deletions cut 0 bases from V and 5 bases from J, with 14 bases between. CDR1 and CDR2 from the germline V gene are SGHNT and YYREEE (reference sequence). CDR3 in amino acids: CASSLAQNRATGELFF. CDR3 DNA sequence: TGTGCCAGCAGCTTGGCCCAAAACAGAGCAACCGGGGAGCTGTTTTTT.

This chain joins TRBV7-9 and TRBJ1-2; 10 nucleotides agree with TRBD1. CDR3 length: 15 residues. The ends lost 3 bases at V and 6 bases at J; junction bases unmatched: 7. Germline V gives CDR1 SEHNR, CDR2 FQNEAQ (reference sequence). As DNA, the CDR3 is TGTGCCAGCAGCTTCCTGACAGGGGGCTCTCATGGCTACACCTTC. Its protein product is CASSFLTGGSHGYTF.

The rearrangement joins TRBV7-9 to TRBJ2-5, with D perhaps matching TRBD1 (5 bases). CDR3 length: 14 residues. V was clipped by 4 bases and J by 4 bases, with 13 bases between them. The germline CDR1 and CDR2 sequences are SEHNR and FQNEAQ (reference sequence). This chain's CDR3 is CASSSQGWGETQYF. The CDR3 DNA follows: TGTGCCAGCAGCTCGCAGGGTTGGGGAGAGACCCAGTACTTC.

The genes are TRBV13 and TRBJ2-7, with a possible D match to TRBD1 (5 bases). Germline V gene data show CDR1 as PRHDT and CDR2 as FYEKMQ (reference sequence). The CDR3 is 15 amino acids. V was pared by 1 base and J by 2 bases, with 12 bases between. CDR3 DNA: TGTGCCAGCAGCTTAGAAGGGGTTCCTACCTACGAGCAGTACTTC. Its protein is CASSLEGVPTYEQYF. The full variable domain, completed using reference TRBV13 and TRBJ2-7, is AAGVIQSPRHLIKEKRETATLKCYPIPRHDTVYWYQQGPGQDPQFLISFYEKMQSDKGSIPDRFSAQQFSDYHSELNMSSLELGDSALYFCASSLEGVPTYEQYFGPGTRLTVT.

The chain uses TRBV25-1 and TRBJ2-3, with no clear D. Trimming took 2 bases from V and 5 from J, leaving 8 bases between them. Looked up from germline, CDR1 is MGHDK and CDR2 is SYGVNS. The CDR3 totals 13 residues. The DNA of the CDR3 is TGTGCCAGCAGTGAAGGCCCCGGAGATACGCAGTATTTT. Translating it yields CASSEGPGDTQYF.

The chain carries TRBV9 and TRBJ1-2, with a possible D match to TRBD1 (5 bases). Germline-derived CDR1 and CDR2 are SGDLS and YYNGEE. The length of the CDR3 is 17 residues. The V and J ends lost 3 bases and 4 bases respectively, with 22 bases between them. CDR3 in DNA: TGTGCCAGCAGCGGGCGCGGGACGCCCGAGACAGCCTATGGCTACACCTTC. Translated, it gives CASSGRGTPETAYGYTF. Together with reference TRBV9 and TRBJ1-2, the CDR3 gives the full variable domain: DSGVTQTPKHLITATGQRVTLRCSPRSGDLSVYWYQQSLDQGLQFLIQYYNGEERAKGNILERFSAQQFPDLHSELNLSSLELGDSALYFCASSGRGTPETAYGYTFGSGTRLTVV.

This clone turned up a few times. V usage is TRBV6-5 and J usage is TRBJ2-7; D uncertain. The CDR3 has 14 residues. Germline values: CDR1 MNHEY, CDR2 SVGAGI. Trimming removed 0 bases at V and 4 bases at J, with 10 bases between. The CDR3 reads CASSYSNPSYEQYF. In DNA form, the CDR3 reads TGTGCCAGCAGTTACTCGAACCCGTCTTACGAGCAGTACTTC.

This sequence joins TRBV9 and TRBJ1-1; D is uncertain. CDR1 is SGDLS, CDR2 YYNGEE, per germline. This CDR3 spans 13 amino acids. Between the trimmed V and J ends, which lost 4 bases and 4 bases, there was a span of 11 bases. The CDR3 protein is CASSLAMGTEAFF. As DNA, the CDR3 is TGTGCCAGCAGCTTAGCTATGGGCACTGAAGCTTTCTTT.

The chain joins TRBV19 to TRBJ1-5; D is unclear. Germline V gene sequence: CDR1 LNHDA, CDR2 SQIVND (reference sequence). The CDR3 loop spans 14 amino acids. The V and J ends lost 2 bases and 6 bases respectively, with 11 bases between them. This CDR3 is CASSISAEGQPQHF. In DNA, the CDR3 is TGTGCCAGTAGTATATCGGCTGAGGGTCAGCCCCAGCATTTT.

The J gene is TRBJ1-5, the V gene TRBV11-2, with 8 bases identical to TRBD1. Germline assignment: CDR1 SGHAT and CDR2 FQNNGV. J gave up 3 bases and V 3 bases, and 4 bases lay outside the gene matches. There are 15 residues in the CDR3. DNA of the CDR3: TGTGCCAGCAGCTTGGGCAGGGGGCTCAATCAGCCCCAGCATTTT. Its protein is CASSLGRGLNQPQHF.

The J gene is TRBJ2-7, the V gene TRBV6-1; no firm D call. This CDR3 contains 15 residues. CDR1 MNHNS and CDR2 SASEGT come from the germline V gene. Trimming left V 2 bases short and J 7 bases short, with 18 bases between. CDR3 nucleotides: TGTGCCAGCAGTGAACTGGGGATAGTTTGGCAGGAGCAGTACTTC. Its translation is CASSELGIVWQEQYF.

The chain is built from TRBV7-9 and TRBJ1-2, with a tentative D call TRBD1 (5 bases). V dropped 1 base and J dropped 3 bases, with 15 bases sitting between them. In germline, CDR1 is SEHNR, CDR2 FQNEAQ (reference sequence). This CDR3 is built from 16 residues. The CDR3 DNA reads TGTGCCAGCAGCTTAGAGTCCTGGGGACCCTACTATGGCTACACCTTC. It is translated as CASSLESWGPYYGYTF.

The genes are TRBV7-6 and TRBJ2-7, with unresolved D. Trimming pared 0 bases from V and 7 bases from J, leaving 7 bases between. The CDR3 sequence is 12 residues long. Germline-derived CDR1 and CDR2 are SGHVS and FNYEAQ. This CDR3 reads CASSLALMEQYF. The CDR3 nucleotides read TGTGCCAGCAGCTTAGCACTCATGGAGCAGTACTTC. Together with reference TRBV7-6 and TRBJ2-7, the CDR3 gives the full variable domain: GAGVSQSPRYKVTKRGQDVALRCDPISGHVSLYWYRQALGQGPEFLTYFNYEAQQDKSGLPNDRFSAERPEGSISTLTIQRTEQRDSAMYRCASSLALMEQYFGPGTRLTVT.

V gene TRBV7-9 combines with J gene TRBJ2-1; D remains unclear. This CDR3 has 16 residues. V was trimmed by 5 bases and J by 5 bases, leaving 19 bases between them. The V gene's germline CDR1 is SEHNR and CDR2 FQNEAQ (reference sequence). CDR3 amino acids: CASSPPKVSSNNEQFF. The CDR3 nucleotides read TGTGCCAGCAGCCCCCCTAAGGTTTCAAGCAACAATGAGCAGTTCTTC. Combining the CDR3 with reference TRBV7-9 and TRBJ2-1 gives the whole variable domain DTGVSQNPRHKITKRGQNVTFRCDPISEHNRLYWYRQTLGQGPEFLTYFQNEAQLEKSRLLSDRFSAERPKGSFSTLEIQRTEQGDSAMYLCASSPPKVSSNNEQFFGPGTRLTVL.

This chain links TRBV29-1 with TRBJ2-7; the D is unclear. Germline CDR1 and CDR2: SQVTM and ANQGSEA. The CDR3 is 12 residues long. V was trimmed by 1 base and J by 5 bases, leaving 9 bases between them. In nucleotides, the CDR3 is TGCAGCGTTGAAGTGGTAGAACACGAGCAGTACTTC. This gives the protein CSVEVVEHEQYF.

The chain recombines TRBV15 with TRBJ2-1, with D hard to call. In germline, CDR1 is LNHNV, CDR2 YYDKDF (reference sequence). The CDR3 is 15 amino acids. The germline V and J ends were trimmed by 1 base and 0 bases, with 7 bases remaining between them. The CDR3 here is CATSRARPSYNEQFF. The CDR3 coding sequence is TGTGCCACCAGCAGAGCCAGGCCCTCCTACAATGAGCAGTTCTTC.

V is TRBV6-4 and J is TRBJ2-2, with 9 positions matching TRBD2. The germline gives CDR1 MRHNA, CDR2 SNTAGT. With V trimmed by 0 bases and J by 6 bases, 8 bases remained unmatched. The CDR3 is 17 residues long. The CDR3 region is CASSDSASGALAGELFF. The CDR3, as DNA: TGTGCCAGCAGTGACTCGGCTAGCGGGGCCCTCGCCGGGGAGCTGTTTTTT.

The chain has TRBV7-9 and TRBJ2-1; D gene unclear. This CDR3 spans 12 amino acids. Germline CDR1 and CDR2: SEHNR and FQNEAQ (reference sequence). V lost 5 bases to trimming and J lost 7 bases, with 9 bases between them. The CDR3 sequence: CASSLVWNEQFF. In nucleotides, the CDR3 is TGTGCCAGCAGCCTCGTGTGGAATGAGCAGTTCTTC.

The chain recombines TRBV6-6 with TRBJ2-5; 7 bases align to TRBD2. Looked up from germline, CDR1 is MNHNY and CDR2 is SVGAGI (reference sequence). V was pared by 2 bases and J by 6 bases, with 12 bases of the junction left unmatched. The CDR3 runs to 16 residues. The chain's CDR3 is CASSYELGGSRQTQYF. The CDR3 DNA reads TGTGCCAGCAGTTACGAACTCGGCGGGAGTCGACAGACCCAGTACTTC.